These 24 T cell receptor beta chains were sequenced from one sample in a study of blood T cell repertoires in COVID-19 (dated by TCRdb to about 2020). The method was the immunoSEQ multiplex PCR assay. What TCRdb holds here is the immuneACCESS table cut down to in-frame rearrangements. Part of the clones is not present; checked against another copy, under half of the missing clones reflect an unresolved V gene, and the others are unexplained. The sample yields just under 100,000 clones; just over 85% were counted once. The ten largest clones add up to 13% of the sample. What was sequenced was peripheral blood. The receptors were sampled from a woman aged 55-69 years in a cohort sampled during active or convalescent COVID-19.

The rearrangement links TRBV4-1 to TRBJ1-4; weak D call: TRBD1 (6 bases). The CDR3 consists of 14 residues. Looked up from germline, CDR1 is MGHRA and CDR2 is YSYEKL. V shed 2 bases and J shed 4 bases, with 8 bases lying between them. CDR3 loop: CASSQQGNNEKLFF. CDR3 DNA: TGCGCCAGCAGCCAACAGGGGAATAATGAAAAACTGTTTTTT.

This chain joins TRBV5-1 and TRBJ2-5; 14 bases line up with TRBD2. CDR3 length: 16 amino acids. The V gene end was trimmed by 4 bases and the J gene end by 4 bases; junction bases not matched to a gene: 6. Per germline, CDR1 SGHRS and CDR2 YFSETQ. The CDR3 loop reads CASSAQTSGGAETQYF. CDR3 bases: TGCGCCAGCAGCGCCCAGACTAGCGGGGGGGCAGAGACCCAGTACTTC.

This clone was seen once. The chain is built from TRBV9 and TRBJ2-5; TRBD2 is a possible D gene (7 bases). Trimming took off 1 base at V and 7 bases at J, with 20 bases between the two ends. CDR1 is SGDLS and CDR2 is YYNGEE in the germline V gene. This CDR3 is built from 16 residues. The CDR3 bases are TGTGCCAGCAGCGTATCTCCGGGGGGCCTTGTAGGGACCCAGTACTTC. Translation: CASSVSPGGLVGTQYF.

The rearrangement uses TRBV6-1 and TRBJ2-1; 11 bases are a match to TRBD2. CDR3 length equals 15 residues. V gave up 2 bases and J gave up 9 bases; unmatched junction bases: 6. CDR1 and CDR2 from the germline V gene are MNHNS and SASEGT. CDR3: CASSESTSGSTEQFF. The CDR3 DNA is TGTGCCAGCAGTGAATCTACTAGCGGGAGCACTGAGCAGTTCTTC.

This clone has only one observation. V gene TRBV19 combines with J gene TRBJ1-2, with a weak D call TRBD1 (6 bases). Germline CDR1 is LNHDA and CDR2 is SQIVND (reference sequence). The V and J ends lost 4 bases and 8 bases respectively, with 26 bases between them. The CDR3 length is 17 residues. This CDR3 is CASSSLVGRGNSYGYTF. The DNA of the CDR3 is TGTGCCAGTAGTAGTTTGGTCGGCAGGGGAAATTCGTACGGCTACACCTTC. Based on the CDR3 plus reference TRBV19 and TRBJ1-2, the full variable domain is DGGITQSPKYLFRKEGQNVTLSCEQNLNHDAMYWYRQDPGQGLRLIYYSQIVNDFQKGDIAEGYSVSREKKESFPLTVTSAQKNPTAFYLCASSSLVGRGNSYGYTFGSGTRLTVV.

The gene calls are TRBV5-1 and TRBJ1-6; D gene ambiguous. V was trimmed by 0 bases and J by 9 bases, leaving 10 bases between them. This CDR3 has 14 amino acids. CDR1 is SGHRS and CDR2 is YFSETQ in the germline V gene. The chain's CDR3 is CASSLEDRSSPLHF. CDR3 coding DNA: TGCGCCAGCAGCTTGGAAGACCGGAGTTCACCCCTCCACTTT.

V gene TRBV6-6 combines with J gene TRBJ1-6, with D unclear. CDR3 size: 13 residues. Germline V gene data show CDR1 as MNHNY and CDR2 as SVGAGI (reference sequence). The V end lost 6 bases, the J end lost 10 bases, and 13 bases lay between the germline ends. CDR3 bases: TGTGCCAGCAGAGTTACTATTACCTCACCCCTCCACTTT. Amino acids: CASRVTITSPLHF.

This chain links TRBV15 with TRBJ1-2, with D possibly being TRBD1 (6 bases). Trimming left V 2 bases short and J 0 bases short, with 28 bases between. The CDR3 sequence is 21 residues long. The germline V gene encodes CDR1 LNHNV and CDR2 YYDKDF (reference sequence). CDR3 residues: CATSRSSPGGGGFRANYGYTF. CDR3 coding DNA: TGTGCCACCAGCAGATCCTCCCCGGGGGGGGGCGGGTTCAGAGCTAACTATGGCTACACCTTC.

The rearrangement uses TRBV20-1 and TRBJ1-2, with D perhaps matching TRBD1 (5 bases). Germline lookup yields CDR1 DFQATT and CDR2 SNEGSKA (reference sequence). CDR3 length equals 11 residues. V lost 3 bases and J 5 bases, leaving 7 bases between the germline ends. CDR3 loop: CSASRGYGYTF. CDR3 sequence (DNA): TGCAGTGCTAGCCGGGGGTATGGCTACACCTTC.

This clone was found once. This chain connects TRBV7-2 to TRBJ1-1; D uncertain. The V gene lost 5 bases and the J gene lost 4 bases, with 11 bases spanning the gap. The CDR3 contains 13 residues. CDR1 is SGHTA, CDR2 FQGNSA, per germline. In nucleotides, the CDR3 is TGTGCCAGCAGCCTCTTCCCCGGCACTGAAGCTTTCTTT. Translation gives CASSLFPGTEAFF. The whole variable domain, filled in from reference TRBV7-2 and TRBJ1-1, reads GAGVSQSPSNKVTEKGKDVELRCDPISGHTALYWYRQSLGQGLEFLIYFQGNSAPDKSGLPSDRFSAERTGGSVSTLTIQRTQQEDSAVYLCASSLFPGTEAFFGQGTRLTVV.

This sequence joins TRBV11-2 and TRBJ2-1; 9 nucleotides line up with TRBD2. The length of the CDR3 is 17 residues. The germline V gene encodes CDR1 SGHAT and CDR2 FQNNGV. V trimming: 4 bases; J trimming: 0 bases; junction bases outside the gene matches: 7. The CDR3 spells CASSSLGREGSYNEQFF. DNA for the CDR3: TGTGCCAGCAGCTCCCTTGGGCGGGAGGGCTCCTACAATGAGCAGTTCTTC. The full variable domain, rest sourced from reference TRBV11-2 and TRBJ2-1, is EAGVAQSPRYKIIEKRQSVAFWCNPISGHATLYWYQQILGQGPKLLIQFQNNGVVDDSQLPKDRFSAERLKGVDSTLKIQPAKLEDSAVYLCASSSLGREGSYNEQFFGPGTRLTVL.

The rearrangement joins TRBV24-1 to TRBJ2-3; the match to TRBD2 covers 13 bases. The length of the CDR3 is 17 residues. The germline V gene has CDR1 KGHDR and CDR2 SFDVKD. V was pared by 4 bases and J by 0 bases, with 3 bases of the junction left unmatched. This CDR3 reads CATSEGTSGASTDTQYF. CDR3 sequence (DNA): TGTGCCACCAGTGAAGGGACTAGCGGGGCTAGCACAGATACGCAGTATTTT.

This chain uses TRBV7-3 with TRBJ1-2; 7 bases agree with TRBD1. Germline CDR1 reads SGHTA; CDR2 reads FQGTGA. The CDR3 runs to 14 residues. With V trimmed by 5 bases and J by 4 bases, 7 bases remained unmatched. For the CDR3, the DNA is TGTGCCAGCAGCCCTACCCGGGACAGCTATGGCTACACCTTC. Translation gives CASSPTRDSYGYTF.

V is TRBV19 and J is TRBJ2-7, with 8 positions matching TRBD1. Germline V gene lookup returns CDR1 LNHDA and CDR2 SQIVND (reference sequence). The J segment lost 3 bases and the V segment lost 7 bases, leaving 8 bases of the junction unmatched. This CDR3 is built from 14 residues. CDR3 nucleotide sequence: TGTGCCAGTACCGCCGAGACAGGGGTCTACGAGCAGTACTTC. This codes for CASTAETGVYEQYF.

The V gene is TRBV7-9, the J gene TRBJ1-4; 10 nucleotides line up with TRBD1. Germline V gene lookup returns CDR1 SEHNR and CDR2 FQNEAQ (reference sequence). The CDR3 loop spans 15 amino acids. V trimming: 5 bases; J trimming: 5 bases; junction bases outside the gene matches: 5. This CDR3 reads CASSQTGGRNEKLFF. The CDR3 coding sequence is TGTGCCAGCAGCCAGACAGGGGGCAGGAATGAAAAACTGTTTTTT.

This chain connects TRBV5-4 to TRBJ1-1; 7 bases match TRBD1. Germline V gives CDR1 SGHNT, CDR2 YYREEE (reference sequence). This CDR3 contains 14 residues. Losses at the gene ends were 0 bases for V and 2 bases for J; bases not matched to a gene: 1. The CDR3 DNA reads as TGTGCCAGCAGCTTGGACAGGGGTAACACTGAAGCTTTCTTT. It codes for CASSLDRGNTEAFF.

CDR3 in amino acids: CASSPATGLLWGYTF. CDR3 nucleotide sequence: TGTGCCAGCAGCCCAGCGACAGGCCTTTTATGGGGCTACACCTTC. The V call is TRBV11-2, the J call TRBJ1-2, with D maybe TRBD1 (6 bases). There are 15 residues in the CDR3. Germline V gene data show CDR1 as SGHAT and CDR2 as FQNNGV. V was cut by 5 bases and J by 8 bases, with 21 bases left in between.

This chain links TRBV5-1 with TRBJ2-6; 8 bases agree with TRBD1. The ends lost 1 base at V and 0 bases at J; junction bases unmatched: 3. The CDR3 contains 17 residues. From germline, CDR1 is SGHRS and CDR2 YFSETQ. CDR3 nucleotide sequence: TGCGCCAGCAGCTTGTTCCAGGGGGCCTCTGGGGCCAACGTCCTGACTTTC. This encodes CASSLFQGASGANVLTF.

The rearrangement uses TRBV6-2 or TRBV6-3 and TRBJ2-3, with 7 bases that match TRBD2. The CDR3 has 16 amino acids. V lost 1 base and J lost 2; bases outside the gene matches: 6. Germline CDR1 is MNHEY and CDR2 is SVGEGT. CDR3 region: CASSYLTSFPTDTQYF. Written as DNA, the CDR3 is TGTGCCAGCAGTTACTTGACTAGCTTCCCCACAGATACGCAGTATTTT.

The CDR3 sequence: CASSPGQGDTEAFF. DNA of the CDR3: TGCGCCAGCAGCCCGGGACAGGGAGACACTGAAGCTTTCTTT. The chain has TRBV5-1 and TRBJ1-1, with TRBD1 matching 9 bases. CDR3 length: 14 residues. V shed 4 bases and J 3 bases; nucleotides not matched to a gene: 4. Germline values: CDR1 SGHRS, CDR2 YFSETQ.

The count of this clone is one. V and J are TRBV5-1 and TRBJ2-7, with 7 bases aligning to TRBD1. The J segment lost 3 bases and the V segment lost 0 bases, leaving 9 bases of the junction unmatched. Germline V gives CDR1 SGHRS, CDR2 YFSETQ. The CDR3 runs to 16 residues. The CDR3: CASSLEGALLIYEQYF. As DNA, the CDR3 is TGCGCCAGCAGCTTGGAGGGGGCTCTATTAATCTACGAGCAGTACTTC. The variable domain in full, with the rest retrieved from reference TRBV5-1 and TRBJ2-7, is KAGVTQTPRYLIKTRGQQVTLSCSPISGHRSVSWYQQTPGQGLQFLFEYFSETQRNKGNFPGRFSGRQFSNSRSEMNVSTLELGDSALYLCASSLEGALLIYEQYFGPGTRLTVT.

J is TRBJ1-1 and V is TRBV18; 7 bases are shared with TRBD1. This CDR3 is 15 amino acids long. CDR1 is KGHSH and CDR2 is LQKENI in the germline V gene. V shed 0 bases and J 0 bases; nucleotides not matched to a gene: 1. CDR3 DNA: TGTGCCAGCTCACCACCCAGGGGGTTGAACACTGAAGCTTTCTTT. Translation: CASSPPRGLNTEAFF.

The CDR3 DNA follows: TGTGCCACCAGCAGAGATAATTCAGGGGGATGGGCTCCCGAGCAGTACTTC. It encodes CATSRDNSGGWAPEQYF. This chain uses TRBV15 with TRBJ2-7; 7 bases are a match to TRBD1. There are 17 residues in the CDR3. Germline V gene data show CDR1 as LNHNV and CDR2 as YYDKDF (reference sequence). V was clipped by 0 bases and J by 6 bases; unmatched bases: 14.

The rearrangement joins TRBV3-1 (or the pseudogene TRBV3-2) to TRBJ2-3; D is possibly TRBD1 (6 bases). Germline-derived CDR1 and CDR2 are LGHDT and YNNKEL (reference sequence). The CDR3 covers 16 residues. Trimming took 0 bases from V and 1 from J, leaving 11 bases between them. In nucleotides, the CDR3 is TGTGCCAGCAGCCAAGATGGGGCAGGGGGCACAGATACGCAGTATTTT. Protein sequence: CASSQDGAGGTDTQYF.